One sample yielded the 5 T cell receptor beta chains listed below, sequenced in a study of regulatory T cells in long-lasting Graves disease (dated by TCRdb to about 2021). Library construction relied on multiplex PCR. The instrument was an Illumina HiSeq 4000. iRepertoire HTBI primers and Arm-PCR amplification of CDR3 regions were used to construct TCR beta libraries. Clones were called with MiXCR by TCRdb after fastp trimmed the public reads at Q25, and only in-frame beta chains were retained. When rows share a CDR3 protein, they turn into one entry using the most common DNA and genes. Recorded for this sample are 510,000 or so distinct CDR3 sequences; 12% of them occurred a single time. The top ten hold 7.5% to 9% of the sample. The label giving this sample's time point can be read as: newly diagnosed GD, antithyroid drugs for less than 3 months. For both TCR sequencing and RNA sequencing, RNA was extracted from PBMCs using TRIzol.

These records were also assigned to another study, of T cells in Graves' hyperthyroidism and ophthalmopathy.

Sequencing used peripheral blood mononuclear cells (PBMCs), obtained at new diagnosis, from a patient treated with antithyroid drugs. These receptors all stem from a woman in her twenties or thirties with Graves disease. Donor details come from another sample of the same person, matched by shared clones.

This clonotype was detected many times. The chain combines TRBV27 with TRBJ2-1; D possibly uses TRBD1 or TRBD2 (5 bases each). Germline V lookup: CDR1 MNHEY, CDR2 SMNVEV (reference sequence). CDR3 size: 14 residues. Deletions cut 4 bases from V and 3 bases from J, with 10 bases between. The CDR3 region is CASSSGRVYNEQFF. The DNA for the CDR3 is TGTGCCAGCAGTTCGGGACGGGTCTACAATGAGCAGTTCTTC.

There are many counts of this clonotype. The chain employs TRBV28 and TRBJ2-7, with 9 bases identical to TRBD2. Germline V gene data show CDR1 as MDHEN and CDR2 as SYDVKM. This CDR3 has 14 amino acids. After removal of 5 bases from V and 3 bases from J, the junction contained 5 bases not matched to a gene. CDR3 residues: CASSISGSLYEQYF. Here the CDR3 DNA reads TGTGCCAGCAGTATTAGCGGGAGTCTCTACGAGCAGTACTTC.

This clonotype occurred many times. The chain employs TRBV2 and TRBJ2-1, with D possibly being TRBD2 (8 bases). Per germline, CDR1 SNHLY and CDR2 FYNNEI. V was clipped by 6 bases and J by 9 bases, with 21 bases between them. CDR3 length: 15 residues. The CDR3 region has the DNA TGTGCCAGCAGGGCACGGGAGGGCCAGGGGGGTGAGCAGTTCTTC. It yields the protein CASRAREGQGGEQFF.

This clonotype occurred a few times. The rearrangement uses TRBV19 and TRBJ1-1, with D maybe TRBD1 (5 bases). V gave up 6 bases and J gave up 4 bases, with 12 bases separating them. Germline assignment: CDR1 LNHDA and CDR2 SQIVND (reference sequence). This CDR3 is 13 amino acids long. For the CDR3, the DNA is TGTGCCAGTAGGGGGATGGGGGGCACTGAAGCTTTCTTT. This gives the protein CASRGMGGTEAFF. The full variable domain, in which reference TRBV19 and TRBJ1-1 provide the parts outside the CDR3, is DGGITQSPKYLFRKEGQNVTLSCEQNLNHDAMYWYRQDPGQGLRLIYYSQIVNDFQKGDIAEGYSVSREKKESFPLTVTSAQKNPTAFYLCASRGMGGTEAFFGQGTRLTVV.

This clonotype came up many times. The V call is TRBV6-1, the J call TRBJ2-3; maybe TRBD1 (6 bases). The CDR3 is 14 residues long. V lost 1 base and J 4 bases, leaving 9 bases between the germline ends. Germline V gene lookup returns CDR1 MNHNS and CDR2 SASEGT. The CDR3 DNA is TGTGCCAGCAGTGAAGATCCAGGGGCAGATACGCAGTATTTT. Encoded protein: CASSEDPGADTQYF.